This TCR beta chain stems from a study of T cells in Graves' hyperthyroidism and ophthalmopathy. Study-wide context: Blood was drawn when the patient was first diagnosed and still untreated.

The CDR3 length is 15 residues. The germline V gene has CDR1 MNHEY and CDR2 SVGEGT. The V and J ends lost 2 bases and 5 bases respectively, with 13 bases between them. The authors deemed Graves' hyperthyroidism stable absent ophthalmopathy progression within 18 months. Diagnosis rested on symptoms, serum thyroxine and TRAb, thyroid ultrasound, and orbital computed tomography. RNA transcripts provided the source from which TCR beta CDR3 regions were amplified. The study used the HTBI primer set for a first-round RT-PCR of the TCR CDR3. Each CDR3 protein gets one entry after TCRdb re-called the multiplex PCR reads with MiXCR. The table has more than 650,000 distinct CDR3 sequences, less than 15% seen once. This clonotype has only a few counts.

The chain combines TRBV6-2 or TRBV6-3 with TRBJ2-1, with unresolved D. The clonotype originates from a woman under 30 with Graves' hyperthyroidism. Sequenced: blood. DNA for the CDR3: TGTGCCAGCAGTTACGGACCTTGGTTGGACAATGAGCAGTTCTTC. This gives the protein CASSYGPWLDNEQFF.